This T cell receptor (beta chain) was profiled in a study of cytomegalovirus exposure and HLA in healthy donors. For the study at large: As released early, the data held 75 million to 90 million unique TCRs from HLA-typed donors. Study outcomes and limitations: The authors enumerated over 150 TCR beta chains as linked to cytomegalovirus. Rarity marked most TCR sequences, yet some public TCRs occurred in many donors. On later analysis, the bulk of CMV-associated TCR beta chains appeared to be HLA-restricted.

Primers for the PCR totalled 60 Vbeta and 13 Jbeta. The repertoire was sequenced with immunoSEQ multiplex PCR; TCRdb's copy has only in-frame clones and lacks some. Of around 95,000 clones listed, approximately 79% are singletons. Comment on this clone: What it binds is not known.

CDR3 size: 13 residues. The germline V and J ends were trimmed by 4 bases and 7 bases, with 14 bases remaining between them. Germline V gives CDR1 MNHEY, CDR2 SMNVEV (reference sequence). Material for sequencing was PBMCs. The V gene is TRBV27, the J gene TRBJ2-7; D ambiguous. The clonotype comes from a male donor in good health and CMV-seronegative. The CDR3 DNA is TGTGCCAGCAGTTCAGGTTCTTTGATTGAGCAGTACTTC. Protein product: CASSSGSLIEQYF.